The 10 T cell receptor beta chains in this list originate from one sample, sequenced in a study of T cell repertoires in cytomegalovirus infection. These receptors' antigens are unknown. One entry per CDR3 protein results from TCRdb running MiXCR on the reads. The data contain around 710,000 distinct CDR3 sequences, roughly 28% of them seen just once; the ten biggest clones take up roughly 13%. The material sequenced was cultured CD8+ T cells from PBMCs, taken from culture after CMV antigen stimulation. Receptors were obtained from a human donor in good health (CMV status not recorded). Some clones in this sample may be carry-over from other donors' samples.

This clonotype was picked up a small number of times. The genes are TRBV29-1 and TRBJ1-2; the D is unclear. Trimming removed 7 bases at V and 3 bases at J, with 15 bases between. There are 13 residues in the CDR3. Per the germline V gene, CDR1 is SQVTM and CDR2 is ANQGSEA. Here the CDR3 DNA reads TGCAGCGCCGGACCAAAGGGCGACTATGGCTACACCTTC. Its protein is CSAGPKGDYGYTF.

The chain combines TRBV10-1 with TRBJ2-5; D call uncertain. The CDR3 length is 14 residues. The V end lost 3 bases, the J end lost 5 bases, and 13 bases lay between the germline ends. Looked up from germline, CDR1 is WNHNN and CDR2 is SYGVQD (reference sequence). CDR3 amino acids: CASSENHARETQYF. CDR3 DNA: TGCGCCAGCAGTGAAAATCACGCCAGGGAGACCCAGTACTTC.

This chain connects TRBV27 to TRBJ2-1, with 7 nucleotides matching TRBD2. The CDR3 totals 12 residues. V shed 3 bases and J 10 bases; nucleotides not matched to a gene: 3. Germline lookup yields CDR1 MNHEY and CDR2 SMNVEV (reference sequence). As DNA, the CDR3 is TGTGCCAGCAGTTTCGCGGGGGTCGAGCAGTTCTTC. It translates to CASSFAGVEQFF.

The chain employs TRBV6-6 and TRBJ1-2; D unresolved. V dropped 2 bases and J dropped 0 bases, with 13 bases sitting between them. This CDR3 region has 16 residues. Germline V gene sequence: CDR1 MNHNY, CDR2 SVGAGI (reference sequence). CDR3 nucleotide sequence: TGTGCCAGCAGTTACGACGGGTACCCCGCTAACTATGGCTACACCTTC. Its translation is CASSYDGYPANYGYTF.

This clonotype was found many times. This chain's CDR3 is CASSPRLAGLQETQYF. CDR3 DNA: TGTGCCAGCAGCCCACGACTAGCGGGGTTACAAGAGACCCAGTACTTC. V gene TRBV7-9 combines with J gene TRBJ2-5; 11 nucleotides align to TRBD2. CDR3 length equals 16 residues. V was clipped by 5 bases and J by 2 bases; unmatched bases: 7. CDR1 SEHNR and CDR2 FQNEAQ come from the germline V gene (reference sequence).

The rearrangement uses TRBV28 and TRBJ1-6; unclear D gene. There are 13 residues in the CDR3. Germline values: CDR1 MDHEN, CDR2 SYDVKM. The ends were cut back, 7 bases at V and 11 bases at J, with 15 bases in the middle. The CDR3 protein is CASIRARQPPLHF. CDR3 sequence (DNA): TGTGCCAGCATAAGGGCGCGGCAACCACCCCTCCACTTT.

This clonotype was detected a few times. V gene TRBV4-2 combines with J gene TRBJ1-2; 9 nucleotides align to TRBD1. Germline CDR1 reads LGHNA; CDR2 reads YNFKEQ. There are 14 residues in the CDR3. After removal of 4 bases from V and 4 bases from J, the junction contained 4 bases not matched to a gene. The CDR3 DNA reads TGTGCCAGCAGCCCCCGGGACAGGGCCTATGGCTACACCTTC. Translated, it gives CASSPRDRAYGYTF.

The gene calls are TRBV6-2 or TRBV6-3 and TRBJ1-1; unclear D gene. The V end was cut by 0 bases, the J end by 2 bases, with 16 bases between. Germline V gene data show CDR1 as MNHEY and CDR2 as SVGEGT. This CDR3 region has 17 residues. The CDR3 sequence: CASSYSIGGFQNTEAFF. CDR3 sequence (DNA): TGTGCCAGCAGTTACTCGATTGGAGGGTTCCAAAACACTGAAGCTTTCTTT.

The gene calls are TRBV27 and TRBJ1-2; the D is unclear. CDR1 is MNHEY, CDR2 SMNVEV, per germline (reference sequence). CDR3 size: 13 residues. V lost 3 bases and J 7 bases, leaving 12 bases between the germline ends. The CDR3 protein is CASSFGSLGGYTF. The CDR3 nucleotides read TGTGCCAGCAGTTTTGGGTCCTTGGGTGGCTACACCTTC.

This clonotype has a count of ten or more. The chain has TRBV7-6 and TRBJ2-5; D is perhaps TRBD1 or TRBD2 (5 bases each). Germline V gene sequence: CDR1 SGHVS, CDR2 FNYEAQ. Trimming removed 7 bases at V and 3 bases at J, with 21 bases between. This CDR3 comprises 16 residues. The CDR3 nucleotides read TGTGCCAGCACCCCGGGGCCGCTACCCGAGGAAGAGACCCAGTACTTC. Its translation is CASTPGPLPEEETQYF.